The rows below give T cell receptor beta chains drawn from one sample of a study of T cell changes during pregnancy in multiple sclerosis. Assay used: immunoSEQ multiplex PCR; TCRdb lists only in-frame clones, some missing. This table has roughly 100,000 clones, 91% appearing once. Source: peripheral blood, taken after pregnancy. These receptor sequences come from a female donor in good health, enrolled as a control in a pregnancy study. CDR3s leave out the opening cysteine and the closing phenylalanine or tryptophan. D genes are given only for firm matches. A row's size may be missing; if present it is once, few, many or a size class.

cdr3_aa j_call d_call v_call clone_size
ASSQDLAREY TRBJ1-2 - TRBV4-1 -
ASSLAGIDGYT TRBJ1-2 - TRBV5-4 few
ASSGAGRYEQY TRBJ2-7 - TRBV27 -
ASSRSDRVNSYGYT TRBJ1-2 TRBD1 TRBV5-6 -
AVQGSLTSGEFNEQF TRBJ2-1 TRBD2 TRBV10-3 -
ASSPPTWTGHFYEQY TRBJ2-7 TRBD1 TRBV7-9 -
ASSSGWTGGEQPQH TRBJ1-5 TRBD1 TRBV28 -
ASSWTGVGETQY TRBJ2-5 TRBD1 TRBV7-2 once
ASSLWAGDPTGELF TRBJ2-2 - TRBV5-1 -
ASSPRRQGLYEQY - TRBD1 TRBV5-8 -
ASSMVAGHYEQY TRBJ2-7 TRBD2 TRBV19 -
ASSGQGVGELF TRBJ2-2 TRBD1 TRBV2 -
ASSLDQGQVNTEAF TRBJ1-1 TRBD1 TRBV5-6 -
ASLGGQETQY TRBJ2-5 - TRBV6-1 -
ASSQFYRNTEAF TRBJ1-1 - TRBV4-2 -
ASSPRGQLYEQY TRBJ2-7 TRBD1 TRBV11-2 once
ASTSVSSYEQY TRBJ2-7 - TRBV2 -
ASSPGRGGNIQY TRBJ2-4 TRBD2 TRBV4-1 -
ASSTRTGVLYGYT TRBJ1-2 TRBD1 TRBV7-9 -
ASRIGGGQNYGYT TRBJ1-2 - TRBV6-5 -
ASSLGGGGPSSYNEQF TRBJ2-1 - TRBV5-1 -
ASSLVDTYSYEQY TRBJ2-7 - TRBV11-2 -